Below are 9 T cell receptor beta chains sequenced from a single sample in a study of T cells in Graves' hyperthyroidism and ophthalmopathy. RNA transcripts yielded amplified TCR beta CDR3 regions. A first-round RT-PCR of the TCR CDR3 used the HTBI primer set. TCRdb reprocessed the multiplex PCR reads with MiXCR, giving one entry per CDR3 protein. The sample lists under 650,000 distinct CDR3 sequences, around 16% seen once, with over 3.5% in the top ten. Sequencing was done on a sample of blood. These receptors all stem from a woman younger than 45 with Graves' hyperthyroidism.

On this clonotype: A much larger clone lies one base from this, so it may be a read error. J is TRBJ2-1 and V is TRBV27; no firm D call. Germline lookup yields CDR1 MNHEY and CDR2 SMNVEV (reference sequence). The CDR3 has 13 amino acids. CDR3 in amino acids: CVSSFRTYNEQFF. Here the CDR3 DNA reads TGTGTCAGCAGTTTTAGGACCTACAATGAGCAGTTCTTC.

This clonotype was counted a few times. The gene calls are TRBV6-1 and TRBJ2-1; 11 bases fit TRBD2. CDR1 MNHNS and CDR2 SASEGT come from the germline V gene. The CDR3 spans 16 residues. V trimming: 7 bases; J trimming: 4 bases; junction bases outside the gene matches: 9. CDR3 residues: CASTVAGGPSYNEQFF. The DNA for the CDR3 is TGTGCCAGCACCGTAGCGGGAGGGCCGTCGTACAATGAGCAGTTCTTC.

CDR3 amino acids: CASSVSGAVEKLFF. CDR3 nucleotide sequence: TGTGCCAGCAGTGTTTCGGGGGCTGTTGAAAAACTGTTTTTT. This chain uses TRBV6-2 or TRBV6-3 with TRBJ1-4; a weak D match, TRBD1 (6 bases). The germline V and J ends were trimmed by 5 bases and 7 bases, with 14 bases remaining between them. The CDR3 sequence is 14 residues long. The germline V gene has CDR1 MNHEY and CDR2 SVGEGT.

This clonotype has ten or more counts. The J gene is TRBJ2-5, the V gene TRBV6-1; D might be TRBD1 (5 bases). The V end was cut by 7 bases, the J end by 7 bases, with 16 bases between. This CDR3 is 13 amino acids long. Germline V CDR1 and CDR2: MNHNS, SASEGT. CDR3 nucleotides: TGTGCCAGCACCTCCTCGGCTCAGGGGACCCAGTACTTC. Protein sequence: CASTSSAQGTQYF.

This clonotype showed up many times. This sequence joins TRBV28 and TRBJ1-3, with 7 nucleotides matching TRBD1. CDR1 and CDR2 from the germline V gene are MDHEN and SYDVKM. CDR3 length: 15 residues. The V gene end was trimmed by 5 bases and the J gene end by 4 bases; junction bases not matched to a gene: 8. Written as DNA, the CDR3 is TGTGCCAGCAGTCCGCTCGGGACAGCCGGAAACACCATATATTTT. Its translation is CASSPLGTAGNTIYF.

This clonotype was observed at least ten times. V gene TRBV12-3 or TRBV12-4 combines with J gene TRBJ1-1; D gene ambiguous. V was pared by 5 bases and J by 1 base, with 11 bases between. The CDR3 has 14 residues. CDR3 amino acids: CASSPIAGNTEAFF. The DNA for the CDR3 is TGTGCCAGCAGTCCCATAGCCGGGAACACTGAAGCTTTCTTT.

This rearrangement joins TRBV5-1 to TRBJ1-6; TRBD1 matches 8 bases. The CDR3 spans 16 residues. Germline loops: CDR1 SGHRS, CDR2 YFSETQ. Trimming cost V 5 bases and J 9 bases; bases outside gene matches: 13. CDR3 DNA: TGCGCCAGCAGTCGGCGGCAGGGGGCCCCAAGTTCACCCCTCCACTTT. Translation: CASSRRQGAPSSPLHF.

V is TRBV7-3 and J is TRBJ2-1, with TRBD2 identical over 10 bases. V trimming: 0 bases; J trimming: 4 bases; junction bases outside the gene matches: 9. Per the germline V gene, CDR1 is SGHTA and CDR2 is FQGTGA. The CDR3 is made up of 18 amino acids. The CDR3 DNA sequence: TGTGCCAGCAGCTTAACTGCCGCGGCTAGCGGGAGTTACAATGAGCAGTTCTTC. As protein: CASSLTAAASGSYNEQFF. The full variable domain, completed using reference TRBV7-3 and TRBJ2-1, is GAGVSQTPSNKVTEKGKYVELRCDPISGHTALYWYRQSLGQGPEFLIYFQGTGAADDSGLPNDRFFAVRPEGSVSTLKIQRTERGDSAVYLCASSLTAAASGSYNEQFFGPGTRLTVL.

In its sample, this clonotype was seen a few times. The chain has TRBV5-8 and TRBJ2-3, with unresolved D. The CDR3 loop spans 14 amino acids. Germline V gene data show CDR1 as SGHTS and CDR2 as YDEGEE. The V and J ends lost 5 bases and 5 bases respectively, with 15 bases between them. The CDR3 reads CASRLGGLGDTQYF. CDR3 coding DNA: TGTGCCAGCAGGCTGGGTGGGTTGGGAGATACGCAGTATTTT.